The 9 T cell receptor beta chains below were found in one sample sequenced in a study of T cell responses to AZD1222 COVID-19 vaccine (dated by TCRdb to 2020 to 2023). The time point label, as the study defines it: baseline before first vaccination. The library came from the immunoSEQ multiplex PCR assay. This is the immuneACCESS table as TCRdb keeps it, with only in-frame sequences that have V and J called. A part of the clones is gone; compared with another copy, unresolved V genes explain less than half, and the rest is unexplained. Across this sample there are roughly 93,000 clones, with about 89% seen only once. The top ten clones comprise roughly 1.5% of the sample. Sequencing was performed on peripheral blood, taken on day 0 of AZD1222 vaccination. These receptors all stem from an adult in good health.

The chain couples TRBV19 to TRBJ2-1; 8 nucleotides agree with TRBD1. J gave up 6 bases and V 2 bases, and 18 bases lay outside the gene matches. CDR3 size: 19 residues. The germline gives CDR1 LNHDA, CDR2 SQIVND (reference sequence). CDR3 amino acids: CASSIRQGALRHGFNEQFF. CDR3 DNA sequence: TGTGCCAGTAGTATAAGGCAGGGGGCTTTGCGGCATGGTTTCAATGAGCAGTTCTTC.

The J gene is TRBJ1-1, the V gene TRBV5-4; D unclear. CDR1 and CDR2 from the germline V gene are SGHNT and YYREEE (reference sequence). This CDR3 has 14 amino acids. V lost 9 bases and J 0 bases, leaving 15 bases between the germline ends. CDR3 nucleotides: TGTGCCACCTCGGGCGGGCCAGTGAACACTGAAGCTTTCTTT. Translated: CATSGGPVNTEAFF.

This chain links TRBV19 with TRBJ2-1; 10 nucleotides agree with TRBD1. The CDR3 consists of 18 residues. Germline CDR1 reads LNHDA; CDR2 reads SQIVND (reference sequence). Unmatched junction bases numbered 14, after V lost 5 bases and J lost 4 bases. The CDR3, as DNA: TGTGCCAGTAGTTCGGGACAGGGGACGGGGCTGAATTACAATGAGCAGTTCTTC. Residues: CASSSGQGTGLNYNEQFF.

J is TRBJ2-7 and V is TRBV4-1; D gene unclear. Germline V gene data show CDR1 as MGHRA and CDR2 as YSYEKL. This CDR3 is built from 12 residues. The ends were cut back, 1 base at V and 6 bases at J, with 7 bases in the middle. CDR3 protein: CASSQVVGEQYF. The CDR3 nucleotides are TGCGCCAGCAGCCAAGTTGTGGGCGAGCAGTACTTC.

V and J are TRBV19 and TRBJ1-5, with 7 bases aligning to TRBD1. The germline CDR1 and CDR2 sequences are LNHDA and SQIVND (reference sequence). With V trimmed by 3 bases and J by 2 bases, 4 bases remained unmatched. CDR3 length: 15 amino acids. The CDR3 loop reads CASSISDRGNQPQHF. The CDR3, as DNA: TGTGCCAGTAGTATTTCTGACAGGGGCAATCAGCCCCAGCATTTT. The whole variable domain, filled in from reference TRBV19 and TRBJ1-5, reads DGGITQSPKYLFRKEGQNVTLSCEQNLNHDAMYWYRQDPGQGLRLIYYSQIVNDFQKGDIAEGYSVSREKKESFPLTVTSAQKNPTAFYLCASSISDRGNQPQHFGDGTRLSIL.

The chain joins TRBV11-3 to TRBJ2-1; TRBD1 matches at 8 bases. The germline V gene encodes CDR1 SGHNT and CDR2 YENEEA. The CDR3 runs 15 residues. J gave up 8 bases and V 5 bases, and 11 bases lay outside the gene matches. For the CDR3, the DNA is TGTGCCAGCAGCGATTTACCAGGGGGCGGACATGAGCAGTTCTTC. It translates to CASSDLPGGGHEQFF.

V is TRBV4-2 and J is TRBJ1-4; 8 bases map to TRBD1. CDR3 length equals 16 residues. Germline loops: CDR1 LGHNA, CDR2 YNFKEQ. The V gene end was trimmed by 1 base and the J gene end by 5 bases; junction bases not matched to a gene: 6. The CDR3 region is CASSQGGNRGNEKLFF. CDR3 coding DNA: TGTGCCAGCAGCCAAGGGGGGAACAGGGGGAATGAAAAACTGTTTTTT.

The chain employs TRBV7-9 and TRBJ2-5, with 8 bases matching TRBD1. V lost 3 bases to trimming and J lost 5 bases; unmatched junction nucleotides: 5. CDR1 is SEHNR, CDR2 FQNEAQ, per germline (reference sequence). This CDR3 spans 14 amino acids. This CDR3 is CASSFGQGRETQYF. The DNA of the CDR3 is TGTGCCAGCAGCTTCGGACAGGGAAGGGAGACCCAGTACTTC.

The rearrangement joins TRBV12-3 or TRBV12-4 to TRBJ2-2; tentatively, D is TRBD1 (6 bases). The CDR3 spans 13 residues. Trimming removed 7 bases at V and 3 bases at J, with 9 bases between. The CDR3 DNA sequence: TGTGCCAGCACTAACAGGGACACCGGGGAGCTGTTTTTT. Translation gives CASTNRDTGELFF.